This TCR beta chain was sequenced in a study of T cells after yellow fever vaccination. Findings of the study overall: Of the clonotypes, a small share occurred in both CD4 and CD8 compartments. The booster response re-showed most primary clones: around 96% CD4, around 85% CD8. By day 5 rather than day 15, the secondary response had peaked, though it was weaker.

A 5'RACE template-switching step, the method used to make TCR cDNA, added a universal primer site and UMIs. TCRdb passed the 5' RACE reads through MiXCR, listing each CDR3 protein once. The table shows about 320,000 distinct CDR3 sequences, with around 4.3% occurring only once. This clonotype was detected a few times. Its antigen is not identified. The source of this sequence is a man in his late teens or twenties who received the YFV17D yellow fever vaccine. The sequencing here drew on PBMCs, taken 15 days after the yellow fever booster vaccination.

The CDR3: CASSPWTGSNYGYTF. The CDR3 bases are TGCGCCAGCAGCCCATGGACAGGGTCTAACTATGGCTACACCTTC. V gene TRBV4-3 combines with J gene TRBJ1-2; 8 nucleotides align to TRBD1. V lost 4 bases to trimming and J lost 0 bases; unmatched junction nucleotides: 4. The length of the CDR3 is 15 residues. Germline V gene sequence: CDR1 LGHNA, CDR2 YSLEER.